The sample holds one count of the clone carrying this T cell receptor beta chain. This specimen belongs to a study of blood T cell repertoires in COVID-19. The wider study: Both acute and convalescent COVID-19 samples were obtained from the United States, Italy and Spain. From T cells, B-cell-depleted T cells, or PBMCs came the material, which was cDNA or gDNA.

The CDR3 spans 14 residues. V shed 4 bases and J shed 2 bases, with 8 bases lying between them. In germline, CDR1 is MGHDK, CDR2 SYGVNS. Original data processing: Nucleated cell counts were estimated from reference gene primer amplification. Clones were read by immunoSEQ multiplex PCR, and TCRdb kept only the in-frame ones, dropping some. V and J calls and clone size are those listed in that table; D and trimming were worked out from the DNA. The sample carries more than 25,000 clones, around 87% recorded once. This TCR derives from a man aged 55 to 69 with acute or convalescent COVID-19. Sequenced: peripheral blood. The gene calls are TRBV25-1 and TRBJ1-4; TRBD1 might be the D (5 bases). The CDR3 DNA reads as TGTGCCAGCAGTGCCGGGGGTACTAATGAAAAACTGTTTTTT. Its translation: CASSAGGTNEKLFF.